Sequencing of this TCR beta chain was carried out in a study of T cell responses to AZD1222 COVID-19 vaccine. Trimming cost V 6 bases and J 4 bases; bases outside gene matches: 10. The V gene's germline CDR1 is MNHEY and CDR2 SVGAGI. The CDR3 extends over 15 amino acids. Only in-frame clones appear in the TCRdb table, and some are missing; sequencing was by immunoSEQ multiplex PCR. The sample consists of 150,000 to 200,000 clones, 90% to 95% of them appearing once. The clonotype was recovered from an adult who received the AZD1222 COVID-19 vaccine. Sequences were derived from peripheral blood, sampled 28 days after the second AZD1222 dose. V is TRBV6-5 and J is TRBJ1-2, with 8 bases fitting TRBD1. CDR3 DNA sequence: TGTGCCAGCAGCCCCACCGCAGGGGGCTCCTATGGCTACACCTTC. It translates to CASSPTAGGSYGYTF.